Listed here are 14 T cell receptor beta chains from one sample, sequenced in a study of identical twins (dated by TCRdb to about 2016). The library came from 5' RACE. The sequencing machine was an Illumina HiSeq 2000. In TCRdb, the public reads were trimmed at Q25 with fastp and aligned with MiXCR, with productive beta chains retained. Rows are unified per CDR3 protein, each entry keeping the most common DNA and genes. The sample table lists about 220,000 distinct CDR3 sequences, around 6.9% of them with a count of one. The ten largest make up roughly 2% of the sample. This sample also belongs to another study, concerning yellow fever vaccine responses in identical twins.

Sequences were obtained from memory (CD45RO+) T cells sorted from blood. The cell subset or site label, read with the paper, signifies: CD45RO+ enriched T cells. The receptors stem from a young woman in good health.

This clonotype was observed at least ten times. The chain is built from TRBV28 and TRBJ2-5, with D possibly matching TRBD1 (8 bases). CDR3 length: 15 amino acids. The V and J ends lost 5 bases and 4 bases respectively, with 17 bases between them. Germline-derived CDR1 and CDR2 are MDHEN and SYDVKM. DNA of the CDR3: TGTGCCAGCAGTCCAGCGGGACAGGTCACAGAGACCCAGTACTTC. As protein: CASSPAGQVTETQYF.

This clonotype has a count of ten or more. The chain uses TRBV3-1 and TRBJ2-5, with 10 bases fitting TRBD2. CDR1 is LGHDT, CDR2 YNNKEL, per germline (reference sequence). With 3 bases clipped from V and 5 bases from J, the junction kept 9 bases outside the gene matches. The length of the CDR3 is 16 residues. Here the CDR3 reads CASSHLLAGRVETQYF. CDR3 nucleotides: TGTGCCAGCAGCCATTTACTAGCGGGAAGGGTGGAGACCCAGTACTTC.

This clonotype has more than one count but fewer than ten. This rearrangement joins TRBV21-1 to TRBJ2-3; the table names TRBD2, a call not compared with the DNA. TRBV21-1 is flagged as a pseudogene. CDR3 size: 17 residues. In DNA form, the CDR3 reads TGTGCCAGCAGCAAACCAGGGACTAGCGGGAGCACAGATACGCAGTATTTT. The encoded protein is CASSKPGTSGSTDTQYF.

This clonotype was counted many times. The genes are TRBV20-1 and TRBJ2-1; TRBD2 agrees at 12 bases. The CDR3 length is 16 residues. Unmatched junction bases numbered 2, after V lost 1 base and J lost 1 base. Germline loops: CDR1 DFQATT, CDR2 SNEGSKA (reference sequence). The CDR3 DNA reads as TGCAGTGCTAGAGCCGGGACTAGCGGGTCCTACAATGAGCAGTTCTTC. The encoded protein is CSARAGTSGSYNEQFF.

This clonotype was found many times. This chain links TRBV6-1 with TRBJ2-3, with D unclear. CDR3 size: 15 residues. The V gene lost 5 bases and the J gene lost 4 bases, with 16 bases spanning the gap. From germline, CDR1 is MNHNS and CDR2 SASEGT. Here the CDR3 DNA reads TGTGCCAGCAGTACATTAGGGATTAGTTCAGATACGCAGTATTTT. Residues: CASSTLGISSDTQYF.

The chain's CDR3 is CASGTGNYEQYF. The CDR3 DNA reads TGCGCCAGCGGGACAGGGAACTACGAGCAGTACTTC. The chain has TRBV5-1 and TRBJ2-7; TRBD1 agrees at 9 bases. Germline loops: CDR1 SGHRS, CDR2 YFSETQ. V dropped 7 bases and J dropped 3; count of bases not matched to a gene: 2. This CDR3 comprises 12 residues.

The CDR3 DNA reads as TGCAGTGCTAGAGACCCCCGGGGGTCTAACTACAATGAGCAGTTCTTC. Protein product: CSARDPRGSNYNEQFF. The chain is built from TRBV20-1 and TRBJ2-1; TRBD2 is a possible D gene (6 bases). The V gene's germline CDR1 is DFQATT and CDR2 SNEGSKA (reference sequence). The CDR3 runs 16 residues. The V end was cut by 0 bases, the J end by 3 bases, with 15 bases between.

This clonotype occurred a few times. This chain uses TRBV29-1 with TRBJ2-7, with D unclear. This CDR3 spans 13 amino acids. Per germline, CDR1 SQVTM and CDR2 ANQGSEA. V lost 0 bases and J lost 2, with 8 bases in between. DNA for the CDR3: TGCAGCGTTGAAGAGGGCGGAACCTACGAGCAGTACTTC. Its protein is CSVEEGGTYEQYF.

This clonotype appeared many times. The V and J genes are TRBV4-2 and TRBJ1-1; the D is unclear. V was pared by 1 base and J by 1 base, with 7 bases between. The CDR3 length is 14 residues. Germline loops: CDR1 LGHNA, CDR2 YNFKEQ. This chain's CDR3 is CASSQGTENTEAFF. As DNA, the CDR3 is TGTGCCAGCAGCCAAGGTACGGAGAACACTGAAGCTTTCTTT.

This clonotype was seen a handful of times. The chain is built from TRBV20-1 and TRBJ2-7; a possible D gene is TRBD2 (5 bases). Germline loops: CDR1 DFQATT, CDR2 SNEGSKA (reference sequence). The CDR3 is 13 amino acids. V was trimmed by 3 bases and J by 4 bases, leaving 13 bases between them. CDR3: CSASGGSTYEQYF. CDR3 nucleotide sequence: TGCAGTGCTAGTGGTGGGAGTACTTACGAGCAGTACTTC.

V is TRBV28 and J is TRBJ1-2; a possible D gene is TRBD1 (6 bases). V was cut by 5 bases and J by 3 bases, with 10 bases left in between. The CDR3 has 13 residues. CDR1 MDHEN and CDR2 SYDVKM come from the germline V gene. Written as DNA, the CDR3 is TGTGCCAGCAGTCCAGGGGCTCACTATGGCTACACCTTC. Translated, it gives CASSPGAHYGYTF.

This chain connects TRBV12-3 or TRBV12-4 to TRBJ2-5; D is unclear. Trimming cost V 4 bases and J 1 base, with 10 bases left between them. CDR3 length: 14 amino acids. CDR3 DNA: TGTGCCAGCAGTTCGGACGGGCGCCAAGAGACCCAGTACTTC. Protein: CASSSDGRQETQYF.

This clonotype has more than one count but fewer than ten. The chain joins TRBV15 to TRBJ2-1, with 7 bases matching TRBD1. Trimming removed 11 bases from V and 0 bases from J; junction bases left unmatched: 13. This CDR3 contains 16 residues. Germline assignment: CDR1 LNHNV and CDR2 YYDKDF (reference sequence). DNA for the CDR3: TGTGCCTCCCTCCTCGGGACAGTACCCTCCTACAATGAGCAGTTCTTC. Protein sequence: CASLLGTVPSYNEQFF.

This clonotype turned up a few times. The CDR3 end shows no conserved phenylalanine or tryptophan, and so a read error is likely. V and J are TRBV15 and TRBJ2-2; 8 bases agree with TRBD1. Trimming at V came to 2 bases and at J to 1 base, leaving 3 bases not matched to a gene. Per the germline V gene, CDR1 is LNHNV and CDR2 is YYDKDF (reference sequence). The CDR3 totals 16 residues. This CDR3 reads CATSRIRGRNTGELFS. CDR3 DNA: TGTGCCACCAGCAGAATCAGGGGGCGGAACACCGGGGAGCTGTTTTCT.